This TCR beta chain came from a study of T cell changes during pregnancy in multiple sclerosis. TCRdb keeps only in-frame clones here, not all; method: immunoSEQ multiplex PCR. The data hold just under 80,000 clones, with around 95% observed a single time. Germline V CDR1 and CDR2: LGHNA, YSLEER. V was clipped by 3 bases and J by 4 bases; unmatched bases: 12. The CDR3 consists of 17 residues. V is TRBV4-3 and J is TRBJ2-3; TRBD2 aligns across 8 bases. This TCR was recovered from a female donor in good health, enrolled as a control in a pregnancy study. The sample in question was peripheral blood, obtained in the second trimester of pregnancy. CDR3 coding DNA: TGCGCCAGCAGCCACCAAATATCCGGGACTAGTCCAGATACGCAGTATTTT. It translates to CASSHQISGTSPDTQYF.